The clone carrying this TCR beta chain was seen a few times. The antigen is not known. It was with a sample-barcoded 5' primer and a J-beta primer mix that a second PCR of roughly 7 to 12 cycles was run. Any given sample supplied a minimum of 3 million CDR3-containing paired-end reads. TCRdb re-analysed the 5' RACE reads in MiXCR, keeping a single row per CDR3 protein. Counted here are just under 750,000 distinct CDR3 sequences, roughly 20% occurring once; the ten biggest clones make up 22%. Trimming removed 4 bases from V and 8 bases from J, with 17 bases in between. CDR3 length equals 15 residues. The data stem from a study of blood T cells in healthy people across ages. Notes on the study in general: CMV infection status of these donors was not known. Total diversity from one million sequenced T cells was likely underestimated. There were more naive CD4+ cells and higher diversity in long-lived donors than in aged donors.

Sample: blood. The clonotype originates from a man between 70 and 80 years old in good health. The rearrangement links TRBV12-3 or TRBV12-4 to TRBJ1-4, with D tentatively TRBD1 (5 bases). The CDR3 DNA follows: TGTGCCAGCAGTTGGGGGGGGACCAGAGGAGAAAAACTGTTTTTT. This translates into CASSWGGTRGEKLFF.